This TCR beta chain originates from a study of T cells in Graves' hyperthyroidism and ophthalmopathy. Study at large: Peripheral blood was obtained at initial diagnosis, preceding any treatment.

There were TCR beta CDR3 regions amplified from RNA transcripts. The HTBI primer set drove a first-round RT-PCR of the TCR CDR3. In TCRdb, the multiplex PCR reads were re-called with MiXCR into one record per CDR3 protein. This sample carries about 360,000 distinct CDR3 sequences, about 14% of them seen once, and the ten largest clones take under 25%. Newly diagnosed hyperthyroidism patients aged 18 to 65 years had disease lasting under 2 months. Lactation, pregnancy, other autoimmune disease or uncontrolled infection led to exclusion of patients. Blood was sampled at initial diagnosis of hyperthyroidism, prior to onset of any ophthalmopathy symptoms. This clonotype was seen ten or more times. CDR3 size: 12 residues. Germline-derived CDR1 and CDR2 are LGHDT and YNNKEL (reference sequence). V lost 4 bases and J lost 9, with 10 bases in between.

Sequencing was performed on blood. The clonotype originates from a man under 40 with Graves' hyperthyroidism that later progressed to Graves' ophthalmopathy. This rearrangement joins TRBV3-1 to TRBJ2-1; D gene unclear. The CDR3 is CASSPVGAEQFF. As DNA, the CDR3 is TGTGCCAGCAGCCCCGTCGGAGCTGAGCAGTTCTTC.